What follows describes a single T cell receptor beta chain. The target antigen is unknown. This sample is part of a study of cytomegalovirus exposure and HLA in healthy donors. Regarding the study as a whole: Rare TCR sequences predominated, though certain public TCRs were found in many donors.

The CDR3 totals 13 residues. V dropped 3 bases and J dropped 4; count of bases not matched to a gene: 4. In germline, CDR1 is GTSNPN, CDR2 SVGIG (reference sequence). Sequencing used immunoSEQ multiplex PCR; TCRdb keeps in-frame clones, though not all of them. The repertoire holds roughly 140,000 clones, with around 90% as singletons. The chain combines TRBV30 with TRBJ2-5; TRBD1 aligns across 8 bases. Sequenced material: PBMCs. The sequence was obtained from a young woman in good health and CMV-seropositive. Here the CDR3 DNA reads TGTGCCTGGAGCGGACAGGGTCTAGAGACCCAGTACTTC. The encoded protein is CAWSGQGLETQYF.